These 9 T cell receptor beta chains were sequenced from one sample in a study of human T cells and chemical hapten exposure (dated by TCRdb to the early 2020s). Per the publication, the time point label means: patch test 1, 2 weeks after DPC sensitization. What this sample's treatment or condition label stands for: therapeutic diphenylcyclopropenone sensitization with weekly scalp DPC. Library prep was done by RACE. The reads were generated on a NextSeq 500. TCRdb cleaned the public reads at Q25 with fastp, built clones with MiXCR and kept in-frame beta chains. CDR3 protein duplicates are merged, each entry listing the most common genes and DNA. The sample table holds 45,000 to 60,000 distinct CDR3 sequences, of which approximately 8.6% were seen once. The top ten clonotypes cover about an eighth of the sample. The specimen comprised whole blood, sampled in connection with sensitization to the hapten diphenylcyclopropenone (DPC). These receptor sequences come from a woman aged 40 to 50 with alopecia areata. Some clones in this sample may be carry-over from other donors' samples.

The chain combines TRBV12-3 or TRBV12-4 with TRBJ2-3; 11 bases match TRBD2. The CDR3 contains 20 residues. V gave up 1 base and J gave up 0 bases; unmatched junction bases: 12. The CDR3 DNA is TGTGCCAGCAGTTTAGACCGGGGACTAGCGGAGAGGGGTAGCACAGATACGCAGTATTTT. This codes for CASSLDRGLAERGSTDTQYF.

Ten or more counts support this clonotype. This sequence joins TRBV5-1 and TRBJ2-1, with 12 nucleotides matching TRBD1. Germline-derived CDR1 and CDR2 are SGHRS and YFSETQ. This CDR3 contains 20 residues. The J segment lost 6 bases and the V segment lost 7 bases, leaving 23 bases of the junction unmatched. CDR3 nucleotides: TGCGCCAGCGGCCACTCCCAACCGGGACAGGGGGCGGCGTCCCGCAATGAGCAGTTCTTC. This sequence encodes CASGHSQPGQGAASRNEQFF.

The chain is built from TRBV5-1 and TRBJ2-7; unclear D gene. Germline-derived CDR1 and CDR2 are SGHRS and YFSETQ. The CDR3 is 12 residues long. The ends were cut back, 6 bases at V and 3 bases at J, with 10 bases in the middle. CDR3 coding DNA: TGCGCCAGCACCCCTCTAGACTACGAGCAGTACTTC. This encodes CASTPLDYEQYF.

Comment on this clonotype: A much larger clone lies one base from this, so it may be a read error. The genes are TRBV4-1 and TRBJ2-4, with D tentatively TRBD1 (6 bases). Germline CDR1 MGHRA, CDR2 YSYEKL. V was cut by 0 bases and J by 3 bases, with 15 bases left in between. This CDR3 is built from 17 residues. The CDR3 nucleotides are TGCGCCAGCAGCCAAGATCCCACAGGGCAGGACAAAAACATTCAGTACTTC. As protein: CASSQDPTGQDKNIQYF.

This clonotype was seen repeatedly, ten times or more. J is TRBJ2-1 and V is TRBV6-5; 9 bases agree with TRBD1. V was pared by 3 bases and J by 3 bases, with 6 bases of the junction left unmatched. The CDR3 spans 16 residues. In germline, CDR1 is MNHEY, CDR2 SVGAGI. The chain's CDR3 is CASSYEGQGFYNEQFF. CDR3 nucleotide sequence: TGTGCCAGCAGTTATGAGGGACAGGGTTTCTACAATGAGCAGTTCTTC.

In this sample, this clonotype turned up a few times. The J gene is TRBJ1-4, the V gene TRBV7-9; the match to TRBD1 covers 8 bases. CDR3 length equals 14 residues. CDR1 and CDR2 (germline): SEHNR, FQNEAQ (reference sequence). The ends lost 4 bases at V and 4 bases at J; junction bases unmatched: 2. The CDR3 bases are TGTGCCAGCAGCTCGGGACAGGTTAATGAAAAACTGTTTTTT. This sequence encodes CASSSGQVNEKLFF.

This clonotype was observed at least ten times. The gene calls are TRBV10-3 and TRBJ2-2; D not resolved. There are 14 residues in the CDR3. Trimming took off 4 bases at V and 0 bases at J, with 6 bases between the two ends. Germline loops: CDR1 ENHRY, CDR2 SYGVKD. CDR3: CAISASANTGELFF. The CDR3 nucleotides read TGTGCCATCAGTGCCAGTGCGAACACCGGGGAGCTGTTTTTT.

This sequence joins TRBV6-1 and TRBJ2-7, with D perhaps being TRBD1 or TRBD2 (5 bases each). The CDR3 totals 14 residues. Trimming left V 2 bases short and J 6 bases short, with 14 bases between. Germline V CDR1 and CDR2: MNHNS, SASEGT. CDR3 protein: CASSESGDGFEQYF. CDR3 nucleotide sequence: TGTGCCAGCAGTGAATCTGGGGACGGGTTCGAGCAGTACTTC.

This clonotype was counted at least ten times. CDR3 amino acids: CASSFGLALTNEQFF. In DNA form, the CDR3 reads TGTGCCAGCAGCTTCGGACTAGCTCTAACGAATGAGCAGTTCTTC. The V gene is TRBV7-6, the J gene TRBJ2-1; 8 positions agree with TRBD2. V gave up 3 bases and J gave up 7 bases; unmatched junction bases: 8. The CDR3 totals 15 residues. Per germline, CDR1 SGHVS and CDR2 FNYEAQ.